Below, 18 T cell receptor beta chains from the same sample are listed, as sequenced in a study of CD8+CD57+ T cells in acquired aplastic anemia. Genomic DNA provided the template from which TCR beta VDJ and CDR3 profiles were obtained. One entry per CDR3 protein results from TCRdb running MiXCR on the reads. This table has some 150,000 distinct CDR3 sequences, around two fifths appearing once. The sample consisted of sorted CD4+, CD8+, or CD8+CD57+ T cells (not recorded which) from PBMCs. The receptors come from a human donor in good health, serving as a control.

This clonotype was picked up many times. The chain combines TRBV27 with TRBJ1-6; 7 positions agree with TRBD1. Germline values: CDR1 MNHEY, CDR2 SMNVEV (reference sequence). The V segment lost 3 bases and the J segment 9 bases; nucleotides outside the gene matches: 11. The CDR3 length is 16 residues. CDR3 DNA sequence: TGTGCCAGCAGTTTCCTCAGGGGGGGAGTCGGTTCACCCCTCCACTTT. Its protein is CASSFLRGGVGSPLHF.

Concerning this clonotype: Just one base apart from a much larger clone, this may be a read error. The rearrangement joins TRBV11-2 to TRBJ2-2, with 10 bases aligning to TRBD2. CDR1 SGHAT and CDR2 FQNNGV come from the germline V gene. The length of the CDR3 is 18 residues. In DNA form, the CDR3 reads TGTGCCAGCAGCCGCAAATTTAGCGGGAGGCCGAACACCGGGGAGCTGCTTTTT. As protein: CASSRKFSGRPNTGELLF. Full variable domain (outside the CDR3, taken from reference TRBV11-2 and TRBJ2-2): EAGVAQSPRYKIIEKRQSVAFWCNPISGHATLYWYQQILGQGPKLLIQFQNNGVVDDSQLPKDRFSAERLKGVDSTLKIQPAKLEDSAVYLCASSRKFSGRPNTGELLFGEGSRLTVL.

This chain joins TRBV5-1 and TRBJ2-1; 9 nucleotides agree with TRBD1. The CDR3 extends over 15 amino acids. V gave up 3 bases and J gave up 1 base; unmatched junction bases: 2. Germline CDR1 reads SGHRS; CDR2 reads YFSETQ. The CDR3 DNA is TGCGCCAGCAGCTCCGGACAGGGGTCCTACAATGAGCAGTTCTTC. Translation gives CASSSGQGSYNEQFF.

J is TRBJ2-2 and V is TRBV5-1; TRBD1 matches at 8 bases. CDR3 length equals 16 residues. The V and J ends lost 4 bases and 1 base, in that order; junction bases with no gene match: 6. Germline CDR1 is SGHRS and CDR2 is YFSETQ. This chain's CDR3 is CASSMRQGRNTGELFF. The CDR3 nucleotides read TGCGCCAGCAGCATGAGACAGGGGCGGAACACCGGGGAGCTGTTTTTT.

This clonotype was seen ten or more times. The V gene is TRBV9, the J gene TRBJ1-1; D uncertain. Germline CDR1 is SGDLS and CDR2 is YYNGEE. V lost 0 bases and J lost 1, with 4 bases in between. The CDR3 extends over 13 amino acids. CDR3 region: CASSVEPNTEAFF. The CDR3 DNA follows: TGTGCCAGCAGCGTAGAACCGAACACTGAAGCTTTCTTT.

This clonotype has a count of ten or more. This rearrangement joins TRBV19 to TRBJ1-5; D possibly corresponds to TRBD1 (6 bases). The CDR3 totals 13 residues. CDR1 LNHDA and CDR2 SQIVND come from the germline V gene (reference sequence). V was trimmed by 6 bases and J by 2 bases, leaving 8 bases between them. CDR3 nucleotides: TGTGCCAGTAGCCAGGGGCGCAATCAGCCCCAGCATTTT. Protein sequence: CASSQGRNQPQHF.

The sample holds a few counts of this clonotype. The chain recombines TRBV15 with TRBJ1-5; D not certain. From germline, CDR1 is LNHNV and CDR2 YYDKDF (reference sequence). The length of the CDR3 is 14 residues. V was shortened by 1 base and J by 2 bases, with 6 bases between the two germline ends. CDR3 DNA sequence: TGTGCCACCAGCAGAGTAGGAGGCAATCAGCCCCAGCATTTT. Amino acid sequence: CATSRVGGNQPQHF. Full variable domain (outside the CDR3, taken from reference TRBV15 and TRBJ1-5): DAMVIQNPRYQVTQFGKPVTLSCSQTLNHNVMYWYQQKSSQAPKLLFHYYDKDFNNEADTPDNFQSRRPNTSFCFLDIRSPGLGDTAMYLCATSRVGGNQPQHFGDGTRLSIL.

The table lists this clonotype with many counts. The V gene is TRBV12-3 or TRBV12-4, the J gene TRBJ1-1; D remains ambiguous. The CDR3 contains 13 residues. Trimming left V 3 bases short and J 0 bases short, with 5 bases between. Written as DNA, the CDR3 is TGTGCCAGCAGTTTGAGGGTGAACACTGAAGCTTTCTTT. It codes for CASSLRVNTEAFF.

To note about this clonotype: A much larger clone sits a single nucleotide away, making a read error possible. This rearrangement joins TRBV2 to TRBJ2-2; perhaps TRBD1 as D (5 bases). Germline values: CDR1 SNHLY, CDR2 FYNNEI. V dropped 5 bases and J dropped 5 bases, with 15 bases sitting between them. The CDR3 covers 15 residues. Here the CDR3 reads CASSPVFHRTGELFF. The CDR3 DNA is TGTGCCAGCAGTCCCGTATTCCACAGGACCGGGGAGCTGTTTTTT. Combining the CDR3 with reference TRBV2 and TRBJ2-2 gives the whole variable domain EPEVTQTPSHQVTQMGQEVILRCVPISNHLYFYWYRQILGQKVEFLVSFYNNEISEKSEIFDDQFSVERPDGSNFTLKIRSTKLEDSAMYFCASSPVFHRTGELFFGEGSRLTVL.

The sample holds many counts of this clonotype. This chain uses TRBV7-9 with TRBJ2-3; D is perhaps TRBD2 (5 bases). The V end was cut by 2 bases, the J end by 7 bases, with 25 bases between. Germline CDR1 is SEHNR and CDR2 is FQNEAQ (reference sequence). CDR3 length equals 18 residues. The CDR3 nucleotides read TGTGCCAGCAGCTTAAAAGGGCGGGCCACCACTGTAGGCAATACGCAGTATTTT. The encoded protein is CASSLKGRATTVGNTQYF.

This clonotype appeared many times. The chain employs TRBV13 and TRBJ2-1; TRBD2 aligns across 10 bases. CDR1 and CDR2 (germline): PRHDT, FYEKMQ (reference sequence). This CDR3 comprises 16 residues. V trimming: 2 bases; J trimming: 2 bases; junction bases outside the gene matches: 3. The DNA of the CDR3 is TGTGCCAGCAGCTTATTAGGGACTAGCGCCTACAATGAGCAGTTCTTC. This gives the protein CASSLLGTSAYNEQFF.

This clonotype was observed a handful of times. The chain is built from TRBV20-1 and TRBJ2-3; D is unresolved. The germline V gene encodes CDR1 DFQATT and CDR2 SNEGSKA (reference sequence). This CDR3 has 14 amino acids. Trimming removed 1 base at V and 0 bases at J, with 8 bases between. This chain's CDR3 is CSARGPKSTDTQYF. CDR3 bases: TGCAGTGCTAGAGGTCCAAAGAGCACAGATACGCAGTATTTT.

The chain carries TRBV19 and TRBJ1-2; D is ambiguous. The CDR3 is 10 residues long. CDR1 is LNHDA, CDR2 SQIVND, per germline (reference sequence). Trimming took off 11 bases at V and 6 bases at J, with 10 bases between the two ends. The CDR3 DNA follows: TGTGCCTCCGGGAGTAATGGCTACACCTTC. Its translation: CASGSNGYTF. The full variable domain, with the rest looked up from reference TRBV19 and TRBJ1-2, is DGGITQSPKYLFRKEGQNVTLSCEQNLNHDAMYWYRQDPGQGLRLIYYSQIVNDFQKGDIAEGYSVSREKKESFPLTVTSAQKNPTAFYLCASGSNGYTFGSGTRLTVV.

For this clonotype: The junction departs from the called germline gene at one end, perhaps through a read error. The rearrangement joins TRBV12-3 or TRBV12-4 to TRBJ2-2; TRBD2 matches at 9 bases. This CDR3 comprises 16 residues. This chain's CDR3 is CASSLDYSGRTGELVF. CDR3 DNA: TGTGCCAGCAGTTTAGACTATAGCGGGAGAACCGGGGAGCTGGTTTTT.

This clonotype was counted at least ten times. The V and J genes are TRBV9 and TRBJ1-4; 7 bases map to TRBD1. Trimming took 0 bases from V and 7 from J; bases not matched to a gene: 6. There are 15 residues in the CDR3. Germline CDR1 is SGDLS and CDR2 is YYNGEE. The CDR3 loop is CASSVDVQGGEKLFF. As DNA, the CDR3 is TGTGCCAGCAGCGTAGATGTCCAGGGGGGTGAAAAACTGTTTTTT.

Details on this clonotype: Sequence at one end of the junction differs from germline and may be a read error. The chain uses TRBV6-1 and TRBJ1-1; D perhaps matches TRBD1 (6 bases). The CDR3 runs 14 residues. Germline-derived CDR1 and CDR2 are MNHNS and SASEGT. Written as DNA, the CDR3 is TGTGCCAGCAGTCCTCGGACTGGGGGCGCTGAAGCCTTCTTT. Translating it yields CASSPRTGGAEAFF.

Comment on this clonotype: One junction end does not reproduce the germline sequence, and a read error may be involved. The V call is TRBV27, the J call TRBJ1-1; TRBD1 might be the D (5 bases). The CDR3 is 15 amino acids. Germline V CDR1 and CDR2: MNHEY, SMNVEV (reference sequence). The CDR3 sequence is CAGSRDGLKNTEAFF. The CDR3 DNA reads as TGTGCCGGCAGCCGGGACGGACTGAAGAACACTGAAGCTTTCTTT.

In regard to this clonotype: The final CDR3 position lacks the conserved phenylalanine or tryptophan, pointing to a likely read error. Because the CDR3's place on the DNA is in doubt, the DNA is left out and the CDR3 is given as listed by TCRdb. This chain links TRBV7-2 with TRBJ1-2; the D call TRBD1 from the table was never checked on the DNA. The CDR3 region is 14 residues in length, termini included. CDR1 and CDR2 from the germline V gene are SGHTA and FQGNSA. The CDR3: CASSLGARDSPIGV.